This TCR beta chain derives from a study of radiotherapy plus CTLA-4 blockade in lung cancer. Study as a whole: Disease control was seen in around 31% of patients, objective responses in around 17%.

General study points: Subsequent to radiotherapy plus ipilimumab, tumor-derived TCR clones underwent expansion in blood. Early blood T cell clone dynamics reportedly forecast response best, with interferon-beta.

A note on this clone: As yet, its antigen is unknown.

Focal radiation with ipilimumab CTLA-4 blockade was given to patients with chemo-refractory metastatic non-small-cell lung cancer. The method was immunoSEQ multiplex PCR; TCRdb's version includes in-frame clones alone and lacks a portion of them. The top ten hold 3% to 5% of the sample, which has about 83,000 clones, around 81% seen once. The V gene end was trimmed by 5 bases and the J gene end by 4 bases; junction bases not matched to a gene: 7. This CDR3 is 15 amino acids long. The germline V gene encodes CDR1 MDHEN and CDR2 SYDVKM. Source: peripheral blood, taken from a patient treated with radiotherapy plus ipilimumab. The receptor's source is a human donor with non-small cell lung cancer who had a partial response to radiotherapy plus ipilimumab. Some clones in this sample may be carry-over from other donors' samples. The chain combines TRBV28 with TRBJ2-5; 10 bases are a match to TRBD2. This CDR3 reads CASSIAGGQRETQYF. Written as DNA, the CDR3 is TGTGCCAGCAGTATAGCGGGGGGCCAAAGAGAGACCCAGTACTTC.